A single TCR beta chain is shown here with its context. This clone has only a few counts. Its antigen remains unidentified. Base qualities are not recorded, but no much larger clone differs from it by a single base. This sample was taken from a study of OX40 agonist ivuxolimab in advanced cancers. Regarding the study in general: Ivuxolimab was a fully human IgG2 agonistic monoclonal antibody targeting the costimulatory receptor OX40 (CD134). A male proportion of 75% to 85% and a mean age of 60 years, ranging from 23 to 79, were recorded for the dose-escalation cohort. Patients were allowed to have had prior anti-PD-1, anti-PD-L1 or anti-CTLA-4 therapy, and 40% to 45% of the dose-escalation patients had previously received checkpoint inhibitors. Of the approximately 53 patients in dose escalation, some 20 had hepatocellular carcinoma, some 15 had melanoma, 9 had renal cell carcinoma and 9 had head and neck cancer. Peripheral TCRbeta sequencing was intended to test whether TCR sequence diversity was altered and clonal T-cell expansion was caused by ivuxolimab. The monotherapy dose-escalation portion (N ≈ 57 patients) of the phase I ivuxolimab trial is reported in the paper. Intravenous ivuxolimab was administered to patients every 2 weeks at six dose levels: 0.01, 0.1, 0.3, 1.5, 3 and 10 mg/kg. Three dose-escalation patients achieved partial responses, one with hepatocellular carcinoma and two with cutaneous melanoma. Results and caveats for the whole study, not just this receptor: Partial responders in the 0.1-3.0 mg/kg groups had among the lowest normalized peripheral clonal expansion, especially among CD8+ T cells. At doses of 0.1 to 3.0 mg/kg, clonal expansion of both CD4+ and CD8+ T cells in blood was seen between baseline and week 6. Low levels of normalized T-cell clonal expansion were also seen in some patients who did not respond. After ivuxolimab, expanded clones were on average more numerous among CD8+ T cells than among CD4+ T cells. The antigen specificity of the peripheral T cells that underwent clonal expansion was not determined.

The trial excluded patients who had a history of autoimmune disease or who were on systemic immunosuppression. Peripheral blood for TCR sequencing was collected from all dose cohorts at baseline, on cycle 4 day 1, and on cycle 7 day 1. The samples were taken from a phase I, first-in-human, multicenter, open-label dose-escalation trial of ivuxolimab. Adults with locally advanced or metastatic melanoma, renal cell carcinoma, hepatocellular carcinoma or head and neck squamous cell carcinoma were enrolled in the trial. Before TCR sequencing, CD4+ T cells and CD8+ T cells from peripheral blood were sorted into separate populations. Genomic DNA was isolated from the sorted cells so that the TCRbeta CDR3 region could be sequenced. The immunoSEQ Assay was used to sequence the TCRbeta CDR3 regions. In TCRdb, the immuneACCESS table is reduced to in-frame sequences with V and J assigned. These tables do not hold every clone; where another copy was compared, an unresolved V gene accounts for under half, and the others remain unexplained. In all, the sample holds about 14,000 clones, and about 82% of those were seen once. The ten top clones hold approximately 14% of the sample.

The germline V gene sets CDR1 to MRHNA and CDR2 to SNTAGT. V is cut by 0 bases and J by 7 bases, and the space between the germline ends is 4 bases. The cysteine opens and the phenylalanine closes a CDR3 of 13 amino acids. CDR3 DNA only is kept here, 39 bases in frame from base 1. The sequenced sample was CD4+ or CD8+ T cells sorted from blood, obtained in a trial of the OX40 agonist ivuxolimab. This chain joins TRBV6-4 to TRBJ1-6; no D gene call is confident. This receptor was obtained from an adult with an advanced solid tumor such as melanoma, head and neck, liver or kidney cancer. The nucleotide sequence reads TGTGCCAGCAGTGACTCGGCGAATTCACCCCTCCACTTT. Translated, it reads CASSDSANSPLHF.